This entry lists 12 T cell receptor beta chains sequenced from one sample in a study of Graves' ophthalmopathy and Graves' hyperthyroidism. Using RNA transcripts, the TCR beta CDR3 regions were amplified. HTBI-primed RT-PCR formed the first round, and a multiplex PCR formed the second. From the multiplex PCR reads, TCRdb called clonotypes with MiXCR, one entry per CDR3 protein. There are over a million distinct CDR3 sequences in the sample; about 40% occur only once, and roughly 10% lies in the top ten. Sequencing used peripheral blood or thyroid tissue (not recorded which). The receptors originated from an adult man with Graves' hyperthyroidism.

This clonotype was counted between two and nine times. The chain combines TRBV6-5 with TRBJ1-1; maybe TRBD1 (6 bases). The V gene's germline CDR1 is MNHEY and CDR2 SVGAGI. Trimming left V 7 bases short and J 8 bases short, with 17 bases between. This CDR3 contains 13 residues. The CDR3 is CASTIQGPPEAFF. As DNA, the CDR3 is TGTGCCAGCACCATACAGGGCCCCCCAGAAGCTTTCTTT.

This sequence joins TRBV24-1 and TRBJ1-5; tentatively, D is TRBD1 (5 bases). Trimming cost V 1 base and J 5 bases, with 20 bases left between them. Germline V gene data show CDR1 as KGHDR and CDR2 as SFDVKD. The CDR3 contains 18 residues. The CDR3 nucleotides are TGTGCCACCAGTGATTTATTGGGGCACGGGGACCGATATCAGCCCCAGCATTTT. It is translated as CATSDLLGHGDRYQPQHF.

This clonotype was found many times. This chain joins TRBV6-6 and TRBJ1-5; maybe TRBD1 (6 bases). This CDR3 region has 14 residues. Trimming shortened V by 6 bases and J by 6 bases, and 15 bases separated the two germline ends. Germline values: CDR1 MNHNY, CDR2 SVGAGI (reference sequence). CDR3 nucleotides: TGTGCCAGCAGACCACAGGGTAGCCCTCAGCCCCAGCATTTT. It yields the protein CASRPQGSPQPQHF.

This clonotype was detected many times. The chain links TRBV12-3 or TRBV12-4 to TRBJ2-7; 8 bases align to TRBD1. Germline trimming cut 5 bases from V and 5 bases from J; bases unmatched to any gene: 8. This CDR3 comprises 14 residues. The CDR3 is CASSPWTGTHEQYF. The CDR3 region has the DNA TGTGCCAGCAGTCCGTGGACAGGGACTCACGAGCAGTACTTC.

This clonotype was counted many times. The CDR3 bases are TGTGCCAGCAGTGAGGAGACAGGGAGGTACCAAGAGACCCAGTACTTC. This sequence encodes CASSEETGRYQETQYF. This sequence joins TRBV2 and TRBJ2-5; a possible D gene is TRBD1 (7 bases). This CDR3 is built from 16 residues. CDR1 is SNHLY and CDR2 is FYNNEI in the germline V gene. Between the trimmed V and J ends, which lost 3 bases and 0 bases, there was a span of 14 bases.

The table lists this clonotype with many counts. V usage is TRBV5-1 and J usage is TRBJ1-6, with 7 bases identical to TRBD1. Per the germline V gene, CDR1 is SGHRS and CDR2 is YFSETQ. CDR3 size: 15 residues. With 5 bases clipped from V and 16 bases from J, the junction kept 18 bases outside the gene matches. CDR3 sequence reads: CASRSSRDSGGLLHF. In DNA, the CDR3 is TGCGCCAGCAGATCCAGCCGGGACAGCGGCGGCTTACTCCACTTT.

This clonotype was recorded at least ten times. V and J are TRBV7-2 and TRBJ1-5; no clear D. Germline values: CDR1 SGHTA, CDR2 FQGNSA. The V end was cut by 2 bases, the J end by 3 bases, with 5 bases between. The CDR3 extends over 13 amino acids. The CDR3 region is CASSLIDNQPQHF. The CDR3 nucleotides read TGTGCCAGCAGCTTAATCGACAATCAGCCCCAGCATTTT.

This clonotype was recorded a few times. V usage is TRBV19 and J usage is TRBJ1-1; D is perhaps TRBD1 (5 bases). The germline CDR1 and CDR2 sequences are LNHDA and SQIVND (reference sequence). The CDR3 is 14 residues long. Trimming cost V 7 bases and J 2 bases, with 14 bases left between them. The CDR3 bases are TGTGCCAGTAACCCGACAGCGATTAACACTGAAGCTTTCTTT. Translation: CASNPTAINTEAFF.

The gene calls are TRBV7-3 and TRBJ2-7; possibly TRBD1 for D (7 bases). Germline V gene data show CDR1 as SGHTA and CDR2 as FQGTGA. V lost 5 bases, J lost 3 bases, and 17 bases lay in between. There are 15 residues in the CDR3. The CDR3 sequence: CASSQDRDSFYEQYF. Here the CDR3 DNA reads TGTGCCAGCAGCCAAGACAGGGACTCCTTCTACGAGCAGTACTTC.

This clonotype was detected ten times or more. CDR3 nucleotide sequence: TGTGCCAGCAGCTTGCGTGCGGGACAGGGCTTGGAGACCCAGTACTTC. Its protein product is CASSLRAGQGLETQYF. V usage is TRBV7-7 and J usage is TRBJ2-5; 9 bases match TRBD1. This CDR3 region has 16 residues. J gave up 5 bases and V 3 bases, and 10 bases lay outside the gene matches. The germline CDR1 and CDR2 sequences are SSHAT and FNYEAQ (reference sequence).

V and J are TRBV29-1 and TRBJ2-7, with TRBD1 identical over 8 bases. The junction had 5 bases not matched to a gene; V was cut back by 4 bases and J by 6 bases. Germline assignment: CDR1 SQVTM and CDR2 ANQGSEA. There are 12 residues in the CDR3. CDR3 DNA sequence: TGCAGCGTTGGGACAGGGTGGTCCGAGCAGTACTTC. This codes for CSVGTGWSEQYF.

This clonotype was recorded at least ten times. The chain recombines TRBV20-1 with TRBJ2-7; 14 bases match TRBD2. J gave up 5 bases and V 6 bases, and 3 bases lay outside the gene matches. Germline loops: CDR1 DFQATT, CDR2 SNEGSKA (reference sequence). The CDR3 is 13 residues long. This chain's CDR3 is CSAQGLAGDEQYF. Here the CDR3 DNA reads TGCAGTGCCCAGGGACTAGCGGGGGACGAGCAGTACTTC.